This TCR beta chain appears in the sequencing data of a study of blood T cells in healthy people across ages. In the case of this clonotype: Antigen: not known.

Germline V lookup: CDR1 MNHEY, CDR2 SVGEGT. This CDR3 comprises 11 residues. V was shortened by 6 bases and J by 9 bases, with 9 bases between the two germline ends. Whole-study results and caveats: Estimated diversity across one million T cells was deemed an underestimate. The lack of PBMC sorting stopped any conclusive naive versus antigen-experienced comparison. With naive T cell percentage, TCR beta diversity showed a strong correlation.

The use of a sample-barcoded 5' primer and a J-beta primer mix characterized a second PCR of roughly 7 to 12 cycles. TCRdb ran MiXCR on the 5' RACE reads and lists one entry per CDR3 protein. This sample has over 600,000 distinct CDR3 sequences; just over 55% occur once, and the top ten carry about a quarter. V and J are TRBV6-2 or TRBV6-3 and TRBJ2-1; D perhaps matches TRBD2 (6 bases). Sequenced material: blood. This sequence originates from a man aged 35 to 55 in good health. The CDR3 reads CASRGAGEQFF. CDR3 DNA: TGTGCCAGCAGAGGAGCGGGTGAGCAGTTCTTC.